The following is a T cell receptor beta chain sequence with its context. What it recognizes is unknown. Reverse transcribing all isolated RNA meant expressed TCRB transcripts were sequenced. Generated by immunoSEQ multiplex PCR, the TCRdb table keeps only in-frame clones and is missing some. The table includes around 260,000 clones, about a fifth detected once. The record originates from a study of beta chain features in type 1 diabetes. CDR3 length: 15 amino acids. Germline V gene sequence: CDR1 SGHAT, CDR2 FQNNGV. Trimming removed 5 bases from V and 2 bases from J, with 10 bases in between. Study conclusions and caveats: Type 1 diabetes patients had moderately but significantly shorter TCRB CDR3s in all four CD4+ subsets.

V gene TRBV11-2 combines with J gene TRBJ2-6; D call uncertain. Source material: naive CD4+ T cells from blood. The TCR sequence derives from a woman aged 40 to 50 with type 1 diabetes. CDR3 region: CASSVSTAGANVLTF. The DNA for the CDR3 is TGTGCCAGCAGCGTGAGTACGGCTGGGGCCAACGTCCTGACTTTC. The full variable domain, with the rest looked up from reference TRBV11-2 and TRBJ2-6, is EAGVAQSPRYKIIEKRQSVAFWCNPISGHATLYWYQQILGQGPKLLIQFQNNGVVDDSQLPKDRFSAERLKGVDSTLKIQPAKLEDSAVYLCASSVSTAGANVLTFGAGSRLTVL.